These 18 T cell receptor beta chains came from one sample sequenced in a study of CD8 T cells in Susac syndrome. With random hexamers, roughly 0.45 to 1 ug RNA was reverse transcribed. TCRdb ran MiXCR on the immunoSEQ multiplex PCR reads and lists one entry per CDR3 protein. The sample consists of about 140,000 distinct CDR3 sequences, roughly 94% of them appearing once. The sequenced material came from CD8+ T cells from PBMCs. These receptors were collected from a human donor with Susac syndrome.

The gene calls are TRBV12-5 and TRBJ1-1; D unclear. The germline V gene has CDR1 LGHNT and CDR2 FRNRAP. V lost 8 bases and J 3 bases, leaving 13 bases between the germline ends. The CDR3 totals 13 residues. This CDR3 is CASWSPSHTEAFF. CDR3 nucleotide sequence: TGTGCTAGTTGGTCCCCCTCTCACACTGAAGCTTTCTTT.

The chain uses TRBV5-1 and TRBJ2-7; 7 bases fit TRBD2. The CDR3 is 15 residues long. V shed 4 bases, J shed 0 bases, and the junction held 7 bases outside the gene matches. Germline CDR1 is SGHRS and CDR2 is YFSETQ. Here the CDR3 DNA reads TGCGCCAGCAGCGGTCCTAGCGGAAGCTCCTACGAGCAGTACTTC. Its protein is CASSGPSGSSYEQYF.

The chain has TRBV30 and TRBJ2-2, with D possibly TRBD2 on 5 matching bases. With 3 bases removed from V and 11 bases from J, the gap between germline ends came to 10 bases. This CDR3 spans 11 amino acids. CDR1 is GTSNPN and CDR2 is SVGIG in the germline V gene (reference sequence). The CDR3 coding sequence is TGTGCCTGGAGACTAGGGAACGAGCTGTTTTTT. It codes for CAWRLGNELFF. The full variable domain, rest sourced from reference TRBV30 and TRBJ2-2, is SQTIHQWPATLVQPVGSPLSLECTVEGTSNPNLYWYRQAAGRGLQLLFYSVGIGQISSEVPQNLSASRPQDRQFILSSKKLLLSDSGFYLCAWRLGNELFFGEGSRLTVL.

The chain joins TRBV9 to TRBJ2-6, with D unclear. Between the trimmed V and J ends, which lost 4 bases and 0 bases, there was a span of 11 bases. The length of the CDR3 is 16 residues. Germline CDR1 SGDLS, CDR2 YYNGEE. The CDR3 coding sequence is TGTGCCAGCAGCCCCCGCCGGATCTCTGGGGCCAACGTCCTGACTTTC. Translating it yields CASSPRRISGANVLTF.

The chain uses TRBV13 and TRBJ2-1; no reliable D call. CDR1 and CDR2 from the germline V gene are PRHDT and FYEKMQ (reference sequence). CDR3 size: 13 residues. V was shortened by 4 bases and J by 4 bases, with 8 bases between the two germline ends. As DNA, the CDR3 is TGTGCCAGCAGCTCCCCGACTTACAATGAGCAGTTCTTC. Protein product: CASSSPTYNEQFF.

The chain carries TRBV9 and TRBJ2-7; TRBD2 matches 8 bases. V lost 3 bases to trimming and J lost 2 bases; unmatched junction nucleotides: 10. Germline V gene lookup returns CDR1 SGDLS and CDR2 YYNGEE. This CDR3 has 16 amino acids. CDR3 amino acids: CASSDPRTSGPYEQYF. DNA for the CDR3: TGTGCCAGCAGCGACCCACGTACTAGCGGCCCCTACGAGCAGTACTTC.

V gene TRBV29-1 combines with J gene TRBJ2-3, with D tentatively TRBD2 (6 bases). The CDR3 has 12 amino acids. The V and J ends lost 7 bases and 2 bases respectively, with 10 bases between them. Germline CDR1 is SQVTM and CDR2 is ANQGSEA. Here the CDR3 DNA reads TGCAGCGGGAGGGAGGCCACAGATACGCAGTATTTT. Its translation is CSGREATDTQYF.

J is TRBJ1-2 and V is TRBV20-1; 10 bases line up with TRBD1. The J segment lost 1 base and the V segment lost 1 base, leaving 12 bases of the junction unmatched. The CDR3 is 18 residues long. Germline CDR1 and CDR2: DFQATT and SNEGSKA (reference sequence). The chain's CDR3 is CSARAPDRGQKYNYGYTF. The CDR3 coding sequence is TGCAGTGCTAGAGCCCCAGACAGGGGGCAAAAGTATAACTATGGCTACACCTTC.

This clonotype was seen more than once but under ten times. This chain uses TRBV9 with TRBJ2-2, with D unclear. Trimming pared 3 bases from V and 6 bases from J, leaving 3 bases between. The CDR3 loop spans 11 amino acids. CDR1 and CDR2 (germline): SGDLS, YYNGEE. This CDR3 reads CASSAPGELFF. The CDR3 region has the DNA TGTGCCAGCAGCGCCCCCGGGGAGCTGTTTTTT.

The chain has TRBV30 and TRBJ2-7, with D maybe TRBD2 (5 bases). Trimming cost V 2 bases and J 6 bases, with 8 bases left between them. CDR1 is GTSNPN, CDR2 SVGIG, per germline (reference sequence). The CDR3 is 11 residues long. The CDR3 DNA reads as TGTGCCTGGAGTCCCGGGGTCGAGCAGTACTTC. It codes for CAWSPGVEQYF.

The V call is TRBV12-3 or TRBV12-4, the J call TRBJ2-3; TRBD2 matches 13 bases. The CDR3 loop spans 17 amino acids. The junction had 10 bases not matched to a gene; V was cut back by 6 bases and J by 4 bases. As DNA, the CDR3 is TGTGCCAGCAGAACTATGGGACTAGCGGGAACGGCAGATACGCAGTATTTT. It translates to CASRTMGLAGTADTQYF.

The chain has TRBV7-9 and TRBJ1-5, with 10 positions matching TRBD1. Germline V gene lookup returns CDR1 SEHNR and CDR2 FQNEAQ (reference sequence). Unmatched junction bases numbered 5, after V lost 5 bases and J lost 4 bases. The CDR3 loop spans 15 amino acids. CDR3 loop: CASSDGQGGNQPQHF. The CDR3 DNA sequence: TGTGCCAGCAGCGACGGACAGGGGGGGAATCAGCCCCAGCATTTT.

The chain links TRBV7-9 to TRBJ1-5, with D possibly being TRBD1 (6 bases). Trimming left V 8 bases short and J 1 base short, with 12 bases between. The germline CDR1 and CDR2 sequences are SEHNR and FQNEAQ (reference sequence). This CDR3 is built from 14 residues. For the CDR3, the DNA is TGTGCCAGCTCACATACAGGGAGCAATCAGCCCCAGCATTTT. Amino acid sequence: CASSHTGSNQPQHF. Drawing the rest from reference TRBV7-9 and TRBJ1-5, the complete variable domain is DTGVSQNPRHKITKRGQNVTFRCDPISEHNRLYWYRQTLGQGPEFLTYFQNEAQLEKSRLLSDRFSAERPKGSFSTLEIQRTEQGDSAMYLCASSHTGSNQPQHFGDGTRLSIL.

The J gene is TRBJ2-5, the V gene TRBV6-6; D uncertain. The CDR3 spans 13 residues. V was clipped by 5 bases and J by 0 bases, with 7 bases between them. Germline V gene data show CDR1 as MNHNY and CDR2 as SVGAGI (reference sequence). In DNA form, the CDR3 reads TGTGCCAGCAGTACTACGTACCAAGAGACCCAGTACTTC. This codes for CASSTTYQETQYF.

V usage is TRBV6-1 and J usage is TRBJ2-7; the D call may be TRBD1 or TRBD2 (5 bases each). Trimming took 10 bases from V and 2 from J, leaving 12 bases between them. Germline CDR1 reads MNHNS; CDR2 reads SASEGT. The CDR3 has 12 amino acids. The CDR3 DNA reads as TGTGCCACGAAAGGGACCACCTACGAGCAGTACTTC. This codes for CATKGTTYEQYF.

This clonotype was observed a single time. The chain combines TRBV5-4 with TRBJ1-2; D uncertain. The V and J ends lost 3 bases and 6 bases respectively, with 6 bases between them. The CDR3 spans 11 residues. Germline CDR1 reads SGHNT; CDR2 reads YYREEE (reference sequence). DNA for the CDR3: TGTGCCAGCAGCTCGTACGATGGCTACACCTTC. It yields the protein CASSSYDGYTF.

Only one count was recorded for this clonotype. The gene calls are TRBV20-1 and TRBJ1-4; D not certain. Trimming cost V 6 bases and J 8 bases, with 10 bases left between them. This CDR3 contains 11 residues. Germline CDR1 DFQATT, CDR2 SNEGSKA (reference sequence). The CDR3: CSARPREKLFF. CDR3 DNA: TGCAGTGCCCGGCCGCGGGAAAAACTGTTTTTT.

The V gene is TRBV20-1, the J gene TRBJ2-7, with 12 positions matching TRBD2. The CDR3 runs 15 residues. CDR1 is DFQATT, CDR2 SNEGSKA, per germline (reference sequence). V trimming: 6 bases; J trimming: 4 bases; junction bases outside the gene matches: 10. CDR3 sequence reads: CSASRLAGVFYEQYF. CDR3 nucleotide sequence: TGCAGTGCCTCCAGACTAGCGGGAGTATTTTACGAGCAGTACTTC.